The 17 T cell receptor beta chains listed next were all sequenced from one sample in a study of OX40 agonist ivuxolimab in advanced cancers. Produced via immunoSEQ multiplex PCR; TCRdb's table is partial and in-frame only. The sample lists about 17,000 clones, 87% occurring once. The sequencing used CD4+ or CD8+ T cells sorted from blood, collected in a trial of the OX40 agonist ivuxolimab. Receptors originate from an adult with an advanced solid tumor such as melanoma, head and neck, liver or kidney cancer.

The rearrangement uses TRBV29-1 and TRBJ1-2, with D unclear. CDR1 is SQVTM, CDR2 ANQGSEA, per germline. V dropped 3 bases and J dropped 8 bases, with 10 bases sitting between them. This CDR3 contains 11 residues. CDR3 in amino acids: CSVEGFGGYTF. The CDR3 DNA sequence: TGCAGCGTTGAGGGATTTGGCGGCTACACCTTC.

The chain is built from TRBV6-1 and TRBJ2-5; D ambiguous. Deletions cut 2 bases from V and 2 bases from J, with 12 bases between. The CDR3 extends over 15 amino acids. In germline, CDR1 is MNHNS, CDR2 SASEGT. The DNA for the CDR3 is TGTGCCAGCAGTGAATCACGGCCAGATCAAGAGACCCAGTACTTC. The encoded protein is CASSESRPDQETQYF.

The rearrangement uses TRBV6-1 and TRBJ2-7, with 7 nucleotides matching TRBD1. Trimming removed 7 bases from V and 3 bases from J; junction bases left unmatched: 6. The CDR3 length is 13 residues. Per germline, CDR1 MNHNS and CDR2 SASEGT. CDR3 bases: TGTGCCAGCACCGAGACAGGGTTCTACGAGCAGTACTTC. This codes for CASTETGFYEQYF.

This sequence joins TRBV5-6 and TRBJ2-1, with 8 bases matching TRBD1. The length of the CDR3 is 15 residues. V shed 2 bases and J 1 base; nucleotides not matched to a gene: 2. Per germline, CDR1 SGHDT and CDR2 YYEEEE. The CDR3 coding sequence is TGTGCCAGCAGCTTCGGACAGGGATCCTACAATGAGCAGTTCTTC. Translated: CASSFGQGSYNEQFF.

The chain combines TRBV28 with TRBJ1-2; D is unclear. The CDR3 loop spans 15 amino acids. Germline loops: CDR1 MDHEN, CDR2 SYDVKM. Deletions cut 3 bases from V and 3 bases from J, with 14 bases between. The CDR3, as DNA: TGTGCCAGCAGTTTTTCAGGTCCCCCCTACTATGGCTACACCTTC. This sequence encodes CASSFSGPPYYGYTF.

The J gene is TRBJ1-1, the V gene TRBV5-1; TRBD1 is a possible D gene (5 bases). The CDR3 sequence is 16 residues long. In germline, CDR1 is SGHRS, CDR2 YFSETQ. V lost 4 bases, J lost 1 base, and 17 bases lay in between. This CDR3 reads CASSQGPGGRNTEAFF. Here the CDR3 DNA reads TGCGCCAGCAGCCAAGGCCCCGGGGGGAGGAACACTGAAGCTTTCTTT. Variable domain in full (rest from reference TRBV5-1 and TRBJ1-1): KAGVTQTPRYLIKTRGQQVTLSCSPISGHRSVSWYQQTPGQGLQFLFEYFSETQRNKGNFPGRFSGRQFSNSRSEMNVSTLELGDSALYLCASSQGPGGRNTEAFFGQGTRLTVV.

The genes are TRBV5-1 and TRBJ1-1; 7 positions agree with TRBD1. V shed 0 bases, J shed 4 bases, and the junction held 6 bases outside the gene matches. CDR1 and CDR2 from the germline V gene are SGHRS and YFSETQ. The CDR3 consists of 15 residues. The CDR3 DNA reads TGCGCCAGCAGCTTGGGACAGGGACTGAGCACTGAAGCTTTCTTT. It translates to CASSLGQGLSTEAFF.

DNA of the CDR3: TGTGCCAGCAGTTTACCGGGAATCGAACTGTTTTTT. It is translated as CASSLPGIELFF. The rearrangement joins TRBV28 to TRBJ1-4; no definite D call. The germline V gene encodes CDR1 MDHEN and CDR2 SYDVKM. The germline V and J ends were trimmed by 2 bases and 12 bases, with 10 bases remaining between them. CDR3 size: 12 residues.

The rearrangement joins TRBV5-8 to TRBJ1-3; D ambiguous. Germline loops: CDR1 SGHTS, CDR2 YDEGEE. Trimming pared 4 bases from V and 0 bases from J, leaving 11 bases between. There are 15 residues in the CDR3. CDR3 in amino acids: CASSRTQYSGNTIYF. Here the CDR3 DNA reads TGTGCCAGCAGCCGTACCCAATACTCTGGAAACACCATATATTTT.

J is TRBJ2-1 and V is TRBV9; 10 nucleotides align to TRBD2. Germline V gene sequence: CDR1 SGDLS, CDR2 YYNGEE. The junction had 5 bases not matched to a gene; V was cut back by 3 bases and J by 2 bases. The CDR3 runs 16 residues. This CDR3 reads CASSGPLAGAYNEQFF. DNA of the CDR3: TGTGCCAGCAGCGGACCCCTAGCGGGGGCCTACAATGAGCAGTTCTTC.

This sequence joins TRBV7-9 and TRBJ2-7; TRBD1 matches 9 bases. The CDR3 extends over 14 amino acids. The germline CDR1 and CDR2 sequences are SEHNR and FQNEAQ (reference sequence). V shed 6 bases and J 2 bases; nucleotides not matched to a gene: 5. This chain's CDR3 is CASSTGTGTYEQYF. The CDR3 bases are TGTGCCAGCAGTACCGGGACAGGGACCTACGAGCAGTACTTC.

CDR3 residues: CASTLDGYEQYF. The CDR3 nucleotides read TGTGCCAGCACCCTGGACGGCTACGAGCAGTACTTC. This chain joins TRBV6-5 and TRBJ2-7, with D unclear. CDR3 length: 12 amino acids. The V gene's germline CDR1 is MNHEY and CDR2 SVGAGI. V was pared by 7 bases and J by 3 bases, with 10 bases between.

The chain has TRBV5-4 and TRBJ1-2; TRBD1 agrees at 7 bases. Germline V lookup: CDR1 SGHNT, CDR2 YYREEE (reference sequence). Losses at the gene ends were 4 bases for V and 6 bases for J; bases not matched to a gene: 9. The CDR3 extends over 14 amino acids. The CDR3 reads CASSEGTAADGYTF. The DNA of the CDR3 is TGTGCCAGCAGCGAGGGGACAGCCGCAGATGGCTACACCTTC. The variable domain in full, completed from reference TRBV5-4 and TRBJ1-2, reads ETGVTQSPTHLIKTRGQQVTLRCSSQSGHNTVSWYQQALGQGPQFIFQYYREEENGRGNFPPRFSGLQFPNYSSELNVNALELDDSALYLCASSEGTAADGYTFGSGTRLTVV.

The genes are TRBV9 and TRBJ1-2; tentatively, D is TRBD1 (5 bases). Germline V gene lookup returns CDR1 SGDLS and CDR2 YYNGEE. The CDR3 contains 13 residues. V was clipped by 1 base and J by 8 bases, with 12 bases between them. CDR3 amino acids: CASSVQGYWGYTF. The CDR3 DNA reads as TGTGCCAGCAGCGTACAGGGTTATTGGGGCTACACCTTC.

This rearrangement joins TRBV19 to TRBJ2-7; 8 nucleotides agree with TRBD1. Germline trimming cut 5 bases from V and 0 bases from J; bases unmatched to any gene: 6. The CDR3 runs to 15 residues. Looked up from germline, CDR1 is LNHDA and CDR2 is SQIVND (reference sequence). The CDR3 here is CASSLAGGNSYEQYF. The CDR3 nucleotides are TGTGCCAGTAGTTTAGCAGGGGGCAACTCCTACGAGCAGTACTTC.

The gene calls are TRBV6-5 and TRBJ2-5; TRBD2 matches at 13 bases. The CDR3 sequence is 16 residues long. V lost 2 bases to trimming and J lost 2 bases; unmatched junction nucleotides: 2. The germline CDR1 and CDR2 sequences are MNHEY and SVGAGI. CDR3 protein: CASSYVLAGGQETQYF. The CDR3 DNA sequence: TGTGCCAGCAGTTACGTACTAGCGGGGGGGCAAGAGACCCAGTACTTC.

This chain joins TRBV30 and TRBJ2-6; the match to TRBD1 covers 7 bases. The J segment lost 0 bases and the V segment lost 4 bases, leaving 3 bases of the junction unmatched. CDR3 size: 15 residues. Germline V lookup: CDR1 GTSNPN, CDR2 SVGIG (reference sequence). The CDR3 is CAWTQGVSGANVLTF. CDR3 coding DNA: TGTGCCTGGACCCAGGGGGTCTCTGGGGCCAACGTCCTGACTTTC.